The rows below give T cell receptor beta chains drawn from one sample of a study of blood T cell repertoires in COVID-19. The data were produced by immunoSEQ multiplex PCR, yet TCRdb's version contains in-frame clones alone and is incomplete. The data contain about 170,000 clones, around 82% of them seen just once; the ten biggest clones take up 6.9%. Sequencing input: peripheral blood. These receptors came from a man older than 75 with COVID-19, enrolled during active disease. The CDR3 runs from the conserved cysteine through the conserved F or W. The order of the fields is V gene, CDR3 protein.

V: TRBV19
CDR3: CASSPWTGRIEKLFF

V: TRBV20-1
CDR3: CSASLGSGNTIYF

V: TRBV9
CDR3: CASSVQTGSDEQYF

V: TRBV7-3
CDR3: CASSIQAGIGANVLTF

V: TRBV19
CDR3: CASSFGGQGRVNTEAFF

V: TRBV27
CDR3: CASSAIAGGLSYGYTF

V: TRBV5-6
CDR3: CASSLSGSTDTQYF

V: TRBV7-2
CDR3: CASSLVGAGGTNTGELFF

V: TRBV3-1/TRBV3-2
CDR3: CASSQASSWGYTF

V: TRBV12-5
CDR3: CASGLGPPRTDTYEQYF

V: TRBV6-6
CDR3: CASSQDRGDYGYTF

V: TRBV4-1
CDR3: CASAPGQGMLGSPLHF

V: TRBV18
CDR3: CASSPPGGLSNQPQHF

V: TRBV5-1
CDR3: CASSSTGIELNTEAFF

V: TRBV10-3
CDR3: CAISERRFGGTDTQYF

V: TRBV5-1
CDR3: CASRGTGGTSTGELFF